The next 9 T cell receptor beta chains were all read from a single sample in a study of T cells after yellow fever vaccination (dated by TCRdb to between 2017 and 2020). Preparation of the library involved 5' RACE. Sequencing relied on an Illumina HiSeq 2500. In TCRdb, the public reads were trimmed at Q25 with fastp and aligned with MiXCR, with productive beta chains retained. Identical CDR3 protein sequences are pooled into one entry, listed with their most common genes and DNA. For this sample there are about 260,000 distinct CDR3 sequences; about an eighth appear just once. The ten largest account for roughly 0.5% of the sample. Reading the label with the study, this specimen's treatment or condition is: live attenuated yellow fever vaccine strain. The sample in question was CD4+ T cells sorted from PBMCs, obtained 45 days after the yellow fever booster vaccination. Receptor source: a man aged 25 to 45 who received the YFV17D yellow fever vaccine.

The J gene is TRBJ2-7, the V gene TRBV6-5; 7 bases are shared with TRBD1. V lost 2 bases and J lost 3; bases outside the gene matches: 7. The CDR3 spans 15 residues. Germline V gene lookup returns CDR1 MNHEY and CDR2 SVGAGI. This chain's CDR3 is CASSYTLSGGYEQYF. Written as DNA, the CDR3 is TGTGCCAGCAGTTACACGCTTTCAGGGGGCTACGAGCAGTACTTC.

This clonotype was seen more than once but under ten times. The genes are TRBV29-1 and TRBJ1-1; TRBD1 is a possible D gene (5 bases). Per germline, CDR1 SQVTM and CDR2 ANQGSEA. V shed 7 bases and J shed 0 bases, with 15 bases lying between them. The CDR3 sequence is 14 residues long. CDR3 amino acids: CSARAGTVNTEAFF. The CDR3 DNA reads as TGCAGCGCAAGAGCCGGGACCGTGAACACTGAAGCTTTCTTT. The full variable domain, rest sourced from reference TRBV29-1 and TRBJ1-1, is SAVISQKPSRDICQRGTSLTIQCQVDSQVTMMFWYRQQPGQSLTLIATANQGSEATYESGFVIDKFPISRPNLTFSTLTVSNMSPEDSSIYLCSARAGTVNTEAFFGQGTRLTVV.

There are a few counts of this clonotype. The rearrangement joins TRBV7-2 to TRBJ2-2; D is unclear. Germline CDR1 is SGHTA and CDR2 is FQGNSA. Trimming cost V 6 bases and J 5 bases, with 13 bases left between them. This CDR3 contains 14 residues. In DNA form, the CDR3 reads TGTGCCAGCAGGATCGAGCGTCGGACCGGGGAGCTGTTTTTT. Its translation: CASRIERRTGELFF.

This clonotype has at least ten counts. The chain carries TRBV12-3 or TRBV12-4 and TRBJ2-2; D unresolved. The CDR3 contains 13 residues. The V end was cut by 10 bases, the J end by 3 bases, with 12 bases between. For the CDR3, the DNA is TGTGCCACCCGGGCGAGTTACACCGGGGAGCTGTTTTTT. It codes for CATRASYTGELFF.

This clonotype was picked up a small number of times. J is TRBJ2-7 and V is TRBV27, with 11 bases identical to TRBD2. Germline lookup yields CDR1 MNHEY and CDR2 SMNVEV (reference sequence). The CDR3 is 15 residues long. V was pared by 7 bases and J by 2 bases, with 7 bases of the junction left unmatched. The CDR3 spells CASKTSGSPTYEQYF. CDR3 DNA sequence: TGTGCCAGCAAAACTAGCGGGAGCCCCACCTACGAGCAGTACTTC.

This clonotype appeared a few times. The rearrangement joins TRBV6-1 to TRBJ2-2; the D gene is possibly TRBD2 (5 bases). Trimming took 3 bases from V and 8 from J, leaving 16 bases between them. Germline lookup yields CDR1 MNHNS and CDR2 SASEGT. The CDR3 consists of 15 residues. CDR3 residues: CASSERKEVLGELFF. For the CDR3, the DNA is TGTGCCAGCAGTGAGCGGAAGGAGGTCCTTGGGGAGCTGTTTTTT.

The table lists this clonotype with a few counts. The J gene is TRBJ1-1, the V gene TRBV5-6; the D gene is possibly TRBD1 (5 bases). Trimming cost V 0 bases and J 4 bases, with 10 bases left between them. CDR3 length equals 14 residues. The V gene's germline CDR1 is SGHDT and CDR2 YYEEEE. The CDR3 region is CASSLAMGLTEAFF. The CDR3 nucleotides are TGTGCCAGCAGCTTGGCGATGGGGCTCACTGAAGCTTTCTTT.

This rearrangement joins TRBV18 to TRBJ2-3, with TRBD2 matching 7 bases. The CDR3 runs to 16 residues. V dropped 3 bases and J dropped 0; count of bases not matched to a gene: 6. Germline CDR1 and CDR2: KGHSH and LQKENI. CDR3: CASSPTGTTSTDTQYF. The CDR3 DNA reads as TGTGCCAGCTCACCTACCGGGACTACTAGCACAGATACGCAGTATTTT.

This sequence joins TRBV7-8 and TRBJ2-7, with D unresolved. With 0 bases removed from V and 3 bases from J, the gap between germline ends came to 9 bases. Germline CDR1 and CDR2: SGHVS and FQNEAQ. The CDR3 loop spans 14 amino acids. The CDR3 sequence is CASSLAAESYEQYF. The CDR3 nucleotides are TGTGCCAGCAGCTTAGCAGCAGAGAGCTACGAGCAGTACTTC.